This is a list of T cell receptor beta chains from one sample in a study of control samples from healthy donors and cancer patients. The data were produced by immunoSEQ multiplex PCR, yet TCRdb's version contains in-frame clones alone and is incomplete. Among roughly 400,000 clones, roughly 90% were seen once, and the ten largest hold around 6.4%. Sequences were obtained from PBMCs. All receptors derive from a man in his forties with head and neck cancer. Each CDR3 is given with its conserved first and last residue. A D gene is named only where the DNA matches it firmly. Only part of the rows carry a size: once, few, many, or a class if the clone is expanded.

J gene,clone size,V gene,CDR3 length,D gene,CDR3 DNA,CDR3 protein
TRBJ1-3,-,TRBV6-6,13,-,TGTGCCAGCAGTACCCAGGGTGGAAACACCATATATTTT,CASSTQGGNTIYF
TRBJ2-5,-,TRBV7-3,15,TRBD1,TGTGCCAGCAGCCCAAGGGGTGGGGGACAGGAGACCCAGTACTTC,CASSPRGGGQETQYF
TRBJ2-1,-,TRBV28,13,TRBD1,TGTGCCAGCAGTTTATACAGGGGCAATGAGCAGTTCTTC,CASSLYRGNEQFF
TRBJ1-2,-,TRBV28,14,TRBD1,TGTGCCAGCAGGGATAACGGACAGGGTAGGGTGACCGCCTTC,CASRDNGQGRVTAF
TRBJ2-1,-,TRBV7-2,19,TRBD2,TGTGCCAGCAGCCTAAGGACTAGCGGCCCTCTGGGAGCCTACAATGAGCAGTTCTTC,CASSLRTSGPLGAYNEQFF
TRBJ1-5,-,TRBV18,12,-,TGTGCCAGCTCACCTAGCGGTCAGCCCCAGCATTTT,CASSPSGQPQHF
TRBJ2-3,-,TRBV9,18,TRBD2,TGTGCCAGCAGCACCGGACTAGCGGGGGTGACAGTCACAGATACGCAGTATTTT,CASSTGLAGVTVTDTQYF
TRBJ2-1,-,TRBV9,15,TRBD1,TGTGCCAGCAGCTTGGGACAGGGGGCGATAGATGAGCAGTTCTTC,CASSLGQGAIDEQFF
TRBJ2-5,-,TRBV6-5,13,-,TGTGCCAGCCGGGGGCCGGGCCGGGAGACCCAGTACTTC,CASRGPGRETQYF
TRBJ2-5,-,TRBV9,14,-,TGTGCCAGCAGCGCGCGGGATACCCAAGAGACCCAGTACTTC,CASSARDTQETQYF
TRBJ1-1,once,TRBV5-1,14,-,TGCGCCAGCAGCTTGGGGGTGGGCTTCACTGAAGCTTTCTTT,CASSLGVGFTEAFF
TRBJ1-2,-,TRBV11-2,15,-,TGTGCCAGCAGCTTAGCTTTAGGGCAGAACTATGGCTACACCTTC,CASSLALGQNYGYTF
TRBJ1-1,-,TRBV30,13,-,TGTGCCTGGAAGAACAGGGTGGACACTGAAGCTTTCTTT,CAWKNRVDTEAFF
TRBJ2-5,few,TRBV24-1,14,-,TGTGCCACCAGTGATGGACAGCCTCAAGAGACCCAGTACTTC,CATSDGQPQETQYF
TRBJ1-5,-,TRBV2,15,-,TGTGCCAGCACTCGGACAGAGGTTAGCAATCAGCCCCAGCATTTT,CASTRTEVSNQPQHF
TRBJ1-6,once,TRBV29-1,13,TRBD1,TGCAGCGTGGGCACAGGGGGAAATTCACCCCTCCACTTT,CSVGTGGNSPLHF
TRBJ1-1,-,TRBV7-9,15,-,TGTGCCAGCAGCTTAGGTAGGGTCAGAAACACTGAAGCTTTCTTT,CASSLGRVRNTEAFF
TRBJ1-4,-,TRBV6-5,14,-,TGTGCCAGCAGTTACGGCAGGGAAGTTGAAAAACTGTTTTTT,CASSYGREVEKLFF
TRBJ1-5,-,TRBV12-3/TRBV12-4,11,-,TGTGCCAGCAGTTTAGGTCAGCCCCAGCATTTT,CASSLGQPQHF
TRBJ1-1,-,TRBV5-4,13,-,TGTGCCAGCAGCTTGATGGGGGGCACTGAAGCTTTCTTT,CASSLMGGTEAFF
TRBJ1-4,-,TRBV30,14,TRBD1,TGTGCCTGGAGTCAAGGGGGCCCGAATGAAAAACTGTTTTTT,CAWSQGGPNEKLFF
TRBJ1-3,-,TRBV6-5,15,-,TGTGCCAGCAGTTACGCCCCAGGGTCTGGAAACACCATATATTTT,CASSYAPGSGNTIYF
TRBJ2-7,few,TRBV10-1,14,-,TGCGCCAGCAGTGTCGCCAGGGTGGCGTCCGAGCAGTACTTC,CASSVARVASEQYF
TRBJ1-5,once,TRBV5-1,15,-,TGCGCCAGCAAAAGGGATCCCGGGAGCAATCAGCCCCAGCATTTT,CASKRDPGSNQPQHF
TRBJ2-1,-,TRBV24-1,13,-,TGTGCCACCAGCTCAGGAGCCTACAATGAGCAGTTCTTC,CATSSGAYNEQFF
TRBJ2-2,-,TRBV5-5,16,TRBD1,TGTGCCAGCAGCTCACGAGGGGGCGCGGACACCGGGGAGCTGTTTTTT,CASSSRGGADTGELFF
TRBJ2-3,-,TRBV7-2,14,-,TGTGCCAGCAGCTTCCAGCGGACCCCAGATACGCAGTATTTT,CASSFQRTPDTQYF
TRBJ2-7,-,TRBV18,14,TRBD1,TGTGCCAGCTCACCAGGGACAGGGCACTACGAGCAGTACTTC,CASSPGTGHYEQYF
TRBJ1-5,once,TRBV10-3,14,-,TGTGCCATCAGTGAGTCCGGTGGTAATCAGCCCCAGCATTTT,CAISESGGNQPQHF
TRBJ1-4,-,TRBV15,19,-,TGTGCCACCAGCAGAGAAAGGGCGATAGAGGGTCCGGCTAATGAAAAACTGTTTTTT,CATSRERAIEGPANEKLFF
TRBJ1-1,-,TRBV5-5,14,-,TGTGCCAGCAGCTTGGACAGCAGAAACACTGAAGCTTTCTTT,CASSLDSRNTEAFF
TRBJ1-1,-,TRBV29-1,12,-,TGCAGCGTCGCCGTCCTGGGCACTGAAGCTTTCTTT,CSVAVLGTEAFF
TRBJ2-7,-,TRBV10-1,14,-,TGCGCCAGCAGTGATTCGGCGGAGGGATTCGAGCAGTACTTC,CASSDSAEGFEQYF
TRBJ1-5,-,TRBV6-5,14,-,TGTGCCTCCGGGGGGATACAGACCAATCAGCCCCAGCATTTT,CASGGIQTNQPQHF
TRBJ2-7,-,TRBV3-1/TRBV3-2,13,-,TGTGCCAGCAGCCAAGTCCCCAATTACGAGCAGTACTTC,CASSQVPNYEQYF
TRBJ1-5,-,TRBV30,18,-,TGTGCCTGGAGTGTACCGTTGGGCATAGGGGAAAGCAATCAGCCCCAGCATTTT,CAWSVPLGIGESNQPQHF